These 28 T cell receptor beta chains came from one sample sequenced in a study of cytomegalovirus exposure and HLA in healthy donors. Primers included in the PCR were 60 Vbeta and 13 Jbeta primers. Only in-frame clones appear in the TCRdb table, and some are missing; sequencing was by immunoSEQ multiplex PCR. The top ten hold 8% to 13% of the sample, which has 150,000 to 200,000 clones, around 68% seen once. The sample was PBMCs. The receptor set was obtained from a man aged 25-45 years in good health and CMV-seropositive.

This clone was observed once. DNA for the CDR3: TGTGCCAGCAGCGTAGCTGCGAGCGGGAGGCCCTACGAGCAGTACTTC. Amino acid sequence: CASSVAASGRPYEQYF. This chain links TRBV9 with TRBJ2-7; TRBD2 matches 9 bases. From germline, CDR1 is SGDLS and CDR2 YYNGEE. Losses at the gene ends were 0 bases for V and 2 bases for J; bases not matched to a gene: 6. This CDR3 has 16 residues.

The rearrangement joins TRBV5-1 to TRBJ2-7; D is ambiguous. CDR3 size: 12 residues. CDR1 is SGHRS, CDR2 YFSETQ, per germline. The ends were cut back, 2 bases at V and 6 bases at J, with 9 bases in the middle. The CDR3 nucleotides are TGCGCCAGCAGCTTCAGTCAATCCGAGCAGTACTTC. It is translated as CASSFSQSEQYF.

This clone was counted between two and nine times. V usage is TRBV10-3 and J usage is TRBJ2-6; perhaps TRBD1 as D (6 bases). The V gene lost 7 bases and the J gene lost 0 bases, with 13 bases spanning the gap. The CDR3 runs to 16 residues. CDR1 ENHRY and CDR2 SYGVKD come from the germline V gene. The chain's CDR3 is CAITAGANSGANVLTF. The CDR3 DNA sequence: TGTGCCATCACCGCAGGGGCTAACTCTGGGGCCAACGTCCTGACTTTC.

In DNA, the CDR3 is TGTGCCAGCAGCTTAAGGGACACCCAGGGGTACGAGCAGTACTTC. This codes for CASSLRDTQGYEQYF. V gene TRBV7-2 combines with J gene TRBJ2-7; D may be TRBD1 (6 bases). CDR1 is SGHTA, CDR2 FQGNSA, per germline. The CDR3 is 15 amino acids. V lost 2 bases, J lost 4 bases, and 15 bases lay in between.

The rearrangement links TRBV5-8 to TRBJ1-6; D perhaps matches TRBD1 (6 bases). The germline V gene encodes CDR1 SGHTS and CDR2 YDEGEE. Trimming removed 1 base at V and 6 bases at J, with 8 bases between. CDR3 length: 14 residues. The CDR3 DNA sequence: TGTGCCAGCAGCTTGCAACAGGGTAATTCACCCCTCCACTTT. Protein: CASSLQQGNSPLHF. The entire variable domain, with the rest obtained from reference TRBV5-8 and TRBJ1-6, is as follows: EAGVTQSPTHLIKTRGQQATLRCSPISGHTSVYWYQQALGLGLQFLLWYDEGEERNRGNFPPRFSGRQFPNYSSELNVNALELEDSALYLCASSLQQGNSPLHFGNGTRLTVT.

This rearrangement joins TRBV5-1 to TRBJ2-3, with 7 bases lining up with TRBD2. Trimming removed 5 bases from V and 2 bases from J; junction bases left unmatched: 8. This CDR3 is 15 amino acids long. Germline assignment: CDR1 SGHRS and CDR2 YFSETQ. As DNA, the CDR3 is TGCGCCAGCAGGCCCCTAGCGGATCTCACAGATACGCAGTATTTT. Amino acids: CASRPLADLTDTQYF.

The J gene is TRBJ1-5, the V gene TRBV6-5; D is possibly TRBD1 (6 bases). The CDR3 has 14 amino acids. Trimming took off 5 bases at V and 3 bases at J, with 11 bases between the two ends. The germline gives CDR1 MNHEY, CDR2 SVGAGI. CDR3 DNA sequence: TGTGCCAGCAGTGAAAGGACAGTCAATCAGCCCCAGCATTTT. Translated, it gives CASSERTVNQPQHF.

There are a few counts of this clone. This chain links TRBV7-8 with TRBJ1-5; no clear D. Looked up from germline, CDR1 is SGHVS and CDR2 is FQNEAQ. The CDR3 has 15 residues. The V end was cut by 5 bases, the J end by 4 bases, with 15 bases between. This chain's CDR3 is CASSHHGVLNQPQHF. CDR3 nucleotides: TGTGCCAGCAGCCATCACGGAGTACTAAATCAGCCCCAGCATTTT.

This chain uses TRBV15 with TRBJ2-7; 10 bases match TRBD1. Germline V lookup: CDR1 LNHNV, CDR2 YYDKDF (reference sequence). The CDR3 is 17 residues long. Trimming cost V 3 bases and J 2 bases; bases outside gene matches: 10. As DNA, the CDR3 is TGTGCCACCAGCAGGGGTACAGACAGGGGGCCAACCTACGAGCAGTACTTC. Its protein product is CATSRGTDRGPTYEQYF. Combining the CDR3 with reference TRBV15 and TRBJ2-7 gives the whole variable domain DAMVIQNPRYQVTQFGKPVTLSCSQTLNHNVMYWYQQKSSQAPKLLFHYYDKDFNNEADTPDNFQSRRPNTSFCFLDIRSPGLGDTAMYLCATSRGTDRGPTYEQYFGPGTRLTVT.

This chain joins TRBV13 and TRBJ1-5; D perhaps matches TRBD1 (6 bases). The CDR3 sequence is 16 residues long. Trimming cost V 3 bases and J 5 bases, with 17 bases left between them. Germline loops: CDR1 PRHDT, CDR2 FYEKMQ (reference sequence). CDR3 nucleotides: TGTGCCAGCAGCTTTTCGGGAGGGGGATTCGATCAGCCCCAGCATTTT. This translates into CASSFSGGGFDQPQHF.

V and J are TRBV7-9 and TRBJ1-5; D remains unclear. Germline V gene lookup returns CDR1 SEHNR and CDR2 FQNEAQ (reference sequence). Trimming removed 5 bases from V and 2 bases from J, with 10 bases in between. This CDR3 is built from 14 residues. Here the CDR3 reads CASSAYIGNQPQHF. The CDR3 DNA reads as TGTGCCAGCAGCGCATACATCGGCAATCAGCCCCAGCATTTT. Variable domain in full (rest from reference TRBV7-9 and TRBJ1-5): DTGVSQNPRHKITKRGQNVTFRCDPISEHNRLYWYRQTLGQGPEFLTYFQNEAQLEKSRLLSDRFSAERPKGSFSTLEIQRTEQGDSAMYLCASSAYIGNQPQHFGDGTRLSIL.

V is TRBV5-1 and J is TRBJ2-5, with TRBD1 matching over 8 bases. With V trimmed by 7 bases and J by 5 bases, 7 bases remained unmatched. There are 13 residues in the CDR3. CDR1 and CDR2 (germline): SGHRS, YFSETQ. Here the CDR3 reads CASRTGRGETQYF. The DNA of the CDR3 is TGCGCCAGCCGGACAGGGCGAGGGGAGACCCAGTACTTC.

This clone has only one observation. At one end, the junction sequence differs from germline, possibly due to a read error. J is TRBJ2-1 and V is TRBV7-7; 8 nucleotides line up with TRBD1. Germline V CDR1 and CDR2: SSHAT, FNYEAQ (reference sequence). This CDR3 contains 15 residues. This chain's CDR3 is CASSFTGGSYNEQFF. CDR3 sequence (DNA): TGTGCTAGCAGCTTTACAGGGGGGTCCTACAATGAGCAGTTCTTC.

The chain is built from TRBV25-1 and TRBJ1-4; 8 nucleotides align to TRBD1. This CDR3 region has 14 residues. Germline V gene sequence: CDR1 MGHDK, CDR2 SYGVNS. J was trimmed by 4 bases and V by 8 bases; bases with no gene match: 6. CDR3 in amino acids: CASRGDRSNEKLFF. The DNA for the CDR3 is TGTGCCAGCCGGGGGGACAGGAGTAATGAAAAACTGTTTTTT.

The chain carries TRBV27 and TRBJ2-1; possibly TRBD1 for D (7 bases). The CDR3 consists of 18 residues. V lost 6 bases and J 5 bases, leaving 26 bases between the germline ends. Germline V gives CDR1 MNHEY, CDR2 SMNVEV (reference sequence). For the CDR3, the DNA is TGTGCCAGCAGCCGGAATCCCGACAGGGACTTTTCCAACAATGAGCAGTTCTTC. Protein sequence: CASSRNPDRDFSNNEQFF.

The chain couples TRBV7-9 to TRBJ2-1, with 8 bases identical to TRBD2. V gave up 4 bases and J gave up 8 bases; unmatched junction bases: 7. The CDR3 runs 14 residues. Per the germline V gene, CDR1 is SEHNR and CDR2 is FQNEAQ (reference sequence). Here the CDR3 DNA reads TGTGCCAGCAGCTACAGACTAGCGTCTGATGAGCAGTTCTTC. Translating it yields CASSYRLASDEQFF.

This chain uses TRBV6-1 with TRBJ2-7, with 9 bases that match TRBD1. Per germline, CDR1 MNHNS and CDR2 SASEGT. Trimming at V came to 6 bases and at J to 6 bases, leaving 9 bases not matched to a gene. The length of the CDR3 is 14 residues. The CDR3 sequence is CASRRGQGALEQYF. In nucleotides, the CDR3 is TGTGCCAGCAGGAGGGGACAGGGAGCCCTCGAGCAGTACTTC.

This clone was seen a handful of times. This chain connects TRBV2 to TRBJ1-6, with 10 nucleotides matching TRBD1. The CDR3 runs to 16 residues. Germline V lookup: CDR1 SNHLY, CDR2 FYNNEI. Trimming at V came to 6 bases and at J to 10 bases, leaving 12 bases not matched to a gene. As DNA, the CDR3 is TGTGCCAGCAGGGCACGAACCGGGACAGGGGCATCACCCCTCCACTTT. This gives the protein CASRARTGTGASPLHF. The whole variable domain, filled in from reference TRBV2 and TRBJ1-6, reads EPEVTQTPSHQVTQMGQEVILRCVPISNHLYFYWYRQILGQKVEFLVSFYNNEISEKSEIFDDQFSVERPDGSNFTLKIRSTKLEDSAMYFCASRARTGTGASPLHFGNGTRLTVT.

This clone was detected a few times. The CDR3 is CASSLFGQAYYGYTF. The DNA for the CDR3 is TGTGCCAGCAGCTTATTTGGACAGGCCTACTATGGCTACACCTTC. The gene calls are TRBV13 and TRBJ1-2; 7 bases agree with TRBD1. Trimming cost V 2 bases and J 3 bases; bases outside gene matches: 6. This CDR3 region has 15 residues. The germline V gene encodes CDR1 PRHDT and CDR2 FYEKMQ (reference sequence).

This sequence joins TRBV27 and TRBJ2-1; 10 bases line up with TRBD2. V lost 4 bases, J lost 8 bases, and 11 bases stayed unmatched. CDR3 length: 16 amino acids. Germline CDR1 reads MNHEY; CDR2 reads SMNVEV (reference sequence). DNA of the CDR3: TGTGCCAGCAGTTCACCCAGCGGGAGGGTTAGGGATGAGCAGTTCTTC. It encodes CASSSPSGRVRDEQFF.

This clone was seen only a few times. The gene calls are TRBV9 and TRBJ1-1, with D possibly matching TRBD1 (6 bases). The CDR3 is 15 residues long. V was clipped by 3 bases and J by 3 bases, with 15 bases between them. The germline V gene encodes CDR1 SGDLS and CDR2 YYNGEE. Written as DNA, the CDR3 is TGTGCCAGCAGCGCACCGGGGGGGGCGGACACTGAAGCTTTCTTT. This encodes CASSAPGGADTEAFF.

This sequence joins TRBV7-2 and TRBJ2-2; D is perhaps TRBD1 (6 bases). The CDR3 length is 14 residues. Germline V gene data show CDR1 as SGHTA and CDR2 as FQGNSA. V was cut by 5 bases and J by 5 bases, with 12 bases left in between. CDR3 nucleotide sequence: TGTGCCAGCAGCCCCCTTACAGGGACCGGGGAGCTGTTTTTT. This encodes CASSPLTGTGELFF.

This clone was found a few times. This sample includes further DNA sequences coding for the same CDR3. The genes are TRBV5-1 and TRBJ2-1; maybe TRBD2 (6 bases). Germline V gene sequence: CDR1 SGHRS, CDR2 YFSETQ. This CDR3 has 15 amino acids. Trimming shortened V by 0 bases and J by 0 bases, and 7 bases separated the two germline ends. The CDR3 loop reads CASSLDGSSYNEQFF. As DNA, the CDR3 is TGCGCCAGCAGCTTGGACGGGAGCTCCTACAATGAGCAGTTCTTC.

This chain connects TRBV15 to TRBJ1-3; D call uncertain. Germline V gene sequence: CDR1 LNHNV, CDR2 YYDKDF (reference sequence). The V gene lost 0 bases and the J gene lost 1 base, with 10 bases spanning the gap. The CDR3 covers 16 residues. The CDR3 loop reads CATSREIQASGNTIYF. The CDR3 DNA follows: TGTGCCACCAGCAGAGAAATCCAGGCTTCTGGAAACACCATATATTTT. The full variable domain, rest sourced from reference TRBV15 and TRBJ1-3, is DAMVIQNPRYQVTQFGKPVTLSCSQTLNHNVMYWYQQKSSQAPKLLFHYYDKDFNNEADTPDNFQSRRPNTSFCFLDIRSPGLGDTAMYLCATSREIQASGNTIYFGEGSWLTVV.

The chain couples TRBV7-2 to TRBJ1-5; D call uncertain. The CDR3 spans 15 residues. Trimming left V 5 bases short and J 2 bases short, with 13 bases between. The germline CDR1 and CDR2 sequences are SGHTA and FQGNSA. CDR3 bases: TGTGCCAGCAGCCCTCTGCCGCAGGGCAATCAGCCCCAGCATTTT. Translated, it gives CASSPLPQGNQPQHF.

CDR3 amino acids: CASSLTSVETQYF. CDR3 nucleotides: TGTGCCAGCAGTTTAACTAGCGTGGAGACCCAGTACTTC. The chain carries TRBV27 and TRBJ2-5; 7 bases match TRBD2. V gave up 2 bases and J gave up 5 bases; unmatched junction bases: 2. CDR3 length: 13 residues. Per the germline V gene, CDR1 is MNHEY and CDR2 is SMNVEV (reference sequence).

This clone has ten or more counts. The J gene is TRBJ2-1, the V gene TRBV10-2, with TRBD2 matching 9 bases. This CDR3 has 13 residues. V lost 4 bases to trimming and J lost 9 bases; unmatched junction nucleotides: 4. CDR1 is WSHSY and CDR2 is SAAADI in the germline V gene. The CDR3 reads CASSVVAGAEQFF. The CDR3 nucleotides are TGCGCCAGCAGTGTGGTAGCGGGAGCTGAGCAGTTCTTC.

The genes are TRBV27 and TRBJ1-1; no firm D call. The germline V gene encodes CDR1 MNHEY and CDR2 SMNVEV (reference sequence). The CDR3 contains 16 residues. V lost 0 bases and J lost 5, with 16 bases in between. The DNA for the CDR3 is TGTGCCAGCAGTTTATCGTCGGCAGCGAGGTTGACTGAAGCTTTCTTT. Translating it yields CASSLSSAARLTEAFF.